This TCR beta chain was sequenced during a study of T cell responses to AZD1222 COVID-19 vaccine. Study information: Recipients boosted at about 4 weeks or about 12 weeks are pooled.

Findings and caveats of the study: Baseline seropositives among AZD1222 recipients totaled only five or six. Donors were mostly white British, more females; clonal diversity possibly underestimated.

A remark on this clone: Its antigen is not known.

The method was immunoSEQ multiplex PCR; TCRdb's version includes in-frame clones alone and lacks a portion of them. The sample has 90,000 to 150,000 clones, over 75% seen once. The sequenced sample was peripheral blood, obtained on day 0 of AZD1222 vaccination. The receptor comes from an adult in good health.

CDR3 in amino acids: CATSDPRRSGGDGTDTQYF. The CDR3, as DNA: TGTGCCACCAGTGATCCCCGGCGTAGCGGGGGCGATGGCACAGATACGCAGTATTTT. This chain links TRBV24-1 with TRBJ2-3; 9 nucleotides align to TRBD2. CDR3 length: 19 amino acids. V lost 3 bases to trimming and J lost 1 base; unmatched junction nucleotides: 13. The V gene's germline CDR1 is KGHDR and CDR2 SFDVKD.